These T cell receptor beta chains were read from a single sample in a study of cytomegalovirus exposure and HLA in healthy donors. Some clones are missing from TCRdb's copy, which holds only in-frame ones; the method was immunoSEQ multiplex PCR. The profile covers 50,000 or so clones, with 94% appearing a single time and approximately 7.8% taken by the ten largest. Material: PBMCs. All receptors derive from a young woman in good health and CMV-seropositive. CDR3s include the opening cysteine and the closing phenylalanine or tryptophan. A D gene is named only where the DNA matches it firmly. Not every row has a clone size; where given, it reads once, few, many or a size class.

d_call clone_size j_call v_call cdr3_nt cdr3_aa
. . TRBJ2-1 TRBV9 TGTGCCAGCAGCCAACAGGGAAAGTACAATGAGCAGTTCTTC CASSQQGKYNEQFF
TRBD2 . TRBJ2-7 TRBV9 TGTGCCAGCAGCCCCACTAGCGGGAGCTCCTACGAGCAGTACTTC CASSPTSGSSYEQYF
. . TRBJ2-7 TRBV10-1 TGCGCCAGCAGTGAGGGGGCGGGGTTTACAGGGGCGTACGAGCAGTACTTC CASSEGAGFTGAYEQYF
. once TRBJ2-1 TRBV27 TGTGCCAGCAGTTCTGCCCAGGGCATGTACTACAATGAGCAGTTCTTC CASSSAQGMYYNEQFF
TRBD2 . TRBJ2-3 TRBV28 TGTGCCAGCATCCCGGGGGGGGCCTTAGATACGCAGTATTTT CASIPGGALDTQYF
. once TRBJ2-7 TRBV6-1 TGTGCCAGCAGTGTTCTCAGCTCCTACGAGCAGTACTTC CASSVLSSYEQYF
. few TRBJ2-3 TRBV4-3 TGCGCCAGCAGCCAGGGGAGTATCACAGATACGCAGTATTTT CASSQGSITDTQYF
. . TRBJ2-1 TRBV29-1 TGCAGCGTTGGGACTTACAATGAGCAGTTCTTC CSVGTYNEQFF
TRBD1 . TRBJ1-2 TRBV13 TGTGCCAGCAGCTCCCGGGGACAGCCGGCTTACGGCTACACCTTC CASSSRGQPAYGYTF
TRBD1 . TRBJ1-2 TRBV4-1 TGCGCCAGCAGCCAAGATCGGGGACAGGGACTCTATGGCTACACCTTC CASSQDRGQGLYGYTF